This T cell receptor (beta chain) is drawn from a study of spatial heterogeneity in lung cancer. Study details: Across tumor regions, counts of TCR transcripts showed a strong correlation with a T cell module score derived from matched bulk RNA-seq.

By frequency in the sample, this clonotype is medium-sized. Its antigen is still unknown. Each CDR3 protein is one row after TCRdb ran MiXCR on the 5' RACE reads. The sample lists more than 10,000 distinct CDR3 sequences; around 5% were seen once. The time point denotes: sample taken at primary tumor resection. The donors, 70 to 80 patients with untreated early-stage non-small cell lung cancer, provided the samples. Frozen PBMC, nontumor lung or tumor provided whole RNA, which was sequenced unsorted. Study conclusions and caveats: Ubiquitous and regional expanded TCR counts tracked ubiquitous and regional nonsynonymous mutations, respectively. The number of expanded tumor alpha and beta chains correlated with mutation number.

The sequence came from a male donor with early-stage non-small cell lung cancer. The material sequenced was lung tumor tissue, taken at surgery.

Here the CDR3 DNA reads TGTGCCAGCAGCCGGACAGGGGAAAACATTCAGTACTTC. Translating it yields CASSRTGENIQYF. The chain is built from TRBV11-1 and TRBJ2-4; 9 positions match TRBD1. The CDR3 contains 13 residues. CDR1 is SGHAT and CDR2 is FQDESV in the germline V gene (reference sequence). V lost 5 bases, J lost 5 bases, and 1 base stayed unmatched.